This TCR beta chain appears in the sequencing data of a study of CD8+ T cells in alopecia areata. This clone was counted between two and nine times. Germline CDR1 MDHEN, CDR2 SYDVKM. Between the trimmed V and J ends, which lost 6 bases and 5 bases, there was a span of 9 bases. The CDR3 extends over 12 amino acids. Extraction and reverse transcription of RNA yielded cDNA as the sequencing template. Assay used: immunoSEQ multiplex PCR; TCRdb lists only in-frame clones, some missing. The sample gives hundreds of thousands of clones, around two fifths of which show up once; 0.45% to 0.55% is in the top ten. Treatment described: oral pan-JAK inhibitor, 5-10 mg twice daily.

This sample comprised CD4+ T cells sorted from blood, obtained at approximately week 30, from a patient treated with tofacitinib. V and J are TRBV28 and TRBJ2-3; no definite D call. The receptor comes from a human donor with alopecia areata. Written as DNA, the CDR3 is TGTGCCAGCAGGGGCCAGCGAGATACGCAGTATTTT. It codes for CASRGQRDTQYF.